This is a list of T cell receptor beta chains from one sample in a study of shared clonotypes between healthy human individuals. TCRdb keeps only in-frame clones here, not all; method: immunoSEQ multiplex PCR. The sample holds around 600,000 clones; approximately 95% are singletons and the top ten take over 0.1%. Source material: naive CD8+ T cells sorted from blood. The receptors come from a woman in her 30s in good health. Both conserved end residues are part of each CDR3. A D gene is named only where the DNA matches it firmly. Where a row states a size, it is once, few, many or the class of an expanded clone; other rows omit it.

D gene	clone size	V gene	J gene	CDR3 DNA	CDR3 protein
NA	NA	TRBV12-5	TRBJ2-1	TGTGCTAGTGGTTTGGTCCCCCGGGGGGCCCACAATGAGCAGTTCTTC	CASGLVPRGAHNEQFF
NA	NA	TRBV28	TRBJ2-7	TGTGCCAGCAGTCCGTCTCTGCGGGCTTTCGACGAGCAGTACTTC	CASSPSLRAFDEQYF
NA	once	TRBV19	TRBJ2-1	TGTGCCAGTAGTATAGACAACCGGGCCGACAATGAGCAGTTCTTC	CASSIDNRADNEQFF
NA	NA	TRBV28	TRBJ2-7	TGTGCCAGCAGTTCTCGGAACAGGGATCCTGACGAGCAGTACTTC	CASSSRNRDPDEQYF
NA	NA	TRBV20-1	TRBJ2-7	TGCAGCCCCATTAGCCACGAGCAGTACTTC	CSPISHEQYF
NA	NA	TRBV29-1	TRBJ1-1	TGCAGCGGGGACGGGGGGAACACTGAAGCTTTCTTT	CSGDGGNTEAFF
TRBD1	NA	TRBV15	TRBJ2-1	TGTGCCACCGGACAGGGGTCTGGTGATGAGCAGTTCTTC	CATGQGSGDEQFF
TRBD2	NA	TRBV4-1	TRBJ2-3	TGCGCCAGCAGCGAAGGTACTAGCGAGAGGATGAAGCAGTATTTT	CASSEGTSERMKQYF
TRBD2	NA	TRBV27	TRBJ2-7	TGTGCCAGCAGTTCGACTAGCGGGATAACCTACGAGCAGTACTTC	CASSSTSGITYEQYF
NA	NA	TRBV7-9	TRBJ1-4	TGTGCCAGCAGTTCCGTAGAGGGTATTCATGAAAAACTGTTTTTT	CASSSVEGIHEKLFF
NA	NA	TRBV19	TRBJ2-1	TGTGCCAGTAGCCGAGAGCCGGTAGCCCAAAACAATGAGCAGTTCTTC	CASSREPVAQNNEQFF
NA	NA	TRBV6-5	TRBJ2-7	TGTGCCAGCAGAACTAACGGACGGGGCTACGAGCAGTACTTC	CASRTNGRGYEQYF
NA	NA	TRBV7-9	TRBJ2-2	TGTGCCAGCAGCCCACCTTTTGGACAGAACCCGAACACCGGGGAGCTGTTTTTT	CASSPPFGQNPNTGELFF
TRBD2	NA	TRBV27	TRBJ2-1	TGTGCCAGCAGTTTATCGATGGGGACTAGCGGCTACAATGAGCAGTTCTTC	CASSLSMGTSGYNEQFF
NA	NA	TRBV10-3	TRBJ1-2	TGTGCCAAGCCCCCGGATGGCTACACCTTC	CAKPPDGYTF
NA	NA	TRBV11-2	TRBJ2-7	TGTGCCAGCACCTTAAGCTCCTACGAGCAGTACTTC	CASTLSSYEQYF
TRBD2	NA	TRBV28	TRBJ2-1	TGTGCCAGCCGCCTCGGACTAGCGGGCTTCAATGAGCAGTTCTTC	CASRLGLAGFNEQFF
TRBD1	NA	TRBV28	TRBJ1-5	TGTGCCAGCAGTTTCCAGGGGGTTCATAGCAATCAGCCCCAGCATTTT	CASSFQGVHSNQPQHF
NA	NA	TRBV5-4	TRBJ1-1	TGTGCCAGCAGCCTACGACCCGAGAGGGAAGCTTTCTTT	CASSLRPEREAFF
NA	NA	TRBV4-1	TRBJ2-7	TGCGCCAGCAGCCACTCCGTAGCCGGGGGCGAGCAGTACTTC	CASSHSVAGGEQYF
NA	NA	TRBV6-5	TRBJ1-1	TGTGCCAGCAGCTCCGGACGGCACACTGAAGCTTTCTTT	CASSSGRHTEAFF
TRBD2	NA	TRBV7-9	TRBJ2-2	TGTGCCAGCAGCTTAGAACTAGCGGGATATTCTCCCGGGGAGCTGTTTTTT	CASSLELAGYSPGELFF
TRBD2	NA	TRBV5-1	TRBJ2-3	TGCGCCAGCAGCACGGGACTAGCGCAGAGCACAGATACGCAGTATTTT	CASSTGLAQSTDTQYF
NA	NA	TRBV10-1	TRBJ2-1	TGCGCCAGCCGAGGGACTTTTAATGAGCAGTTCTTC	CASRGTFNEQFF
NA	NA	TRBV28	TRBJ1-5	TGTGCCAGCAGTTTAGCAGGGGCGGGTCAGCCCCAGCATTTT	CASSLAGAGQPQHF
NA	NA	TRBV30	TRBJ2-7	TGTGCCTGGAGTCGGACGAAGGGTTACGAGCAGTACTTC	CAWSRTKGYEQYF
NA	once	TRBV4-2	TRBJ1-2	TGTGCCAGCAGCCAAGATGGGGTTCCAGGCTACACCTTC	CASSQDGVPGYTF
NA	NA	TRBV6-7	TRBJ1-4	TGTGCCAGCAGTTGCCCGACAGAAGCAACTAATGAAAAACTGTTTTTT	CASSCPTEATNEKLFF
NA	NA	TRBV11-2	TRBJ2-1	TGTGCCAGCAGCTCTCACAGGGATTACTACAATGAGCAGTTCTTC	CASSSHRDYYNEQFF
NA	NA	TRBV2	TRBJ1-2	TGTGCCAGCAGTGCCCCAGGGTCTAACTATGGCTACACCTTC	CASSAPGSNYGYTF
NA	once	TRBV11-2	TRBJ2-1	TGTGCCAGCAGCTTAGGGTTCGGTAAAGACAATGAGCAGTTCTTC	CASSLGFGKDNEQFF
NA	NA	TRBV2	TRBJ2-2	TGTGCCAGCAGTGAAGGCGGGGAGCTGTTTTTT	CASSEGGELFF
TRBD2	once	TRBV9	TRBJ2-1	TGTGCCAGCAAGCCCAGCGGGAGGGTCTACAATGAGCAGTTCTTC	CASKPSGRVYNEQFF
NA	NA	TRBV6-5	TRBJ2-7	TGTGCCAGCAGTTACTCGACAGGCCACGAGCAGTACTTC	CASSYSTGHEQYF
TRBD2	NA	TRBV5-6	TRBJ2-1	TGTGCCAGCAGACTGGGGGGGTACAATGAGCAGTTCTTC	CASRLGGYNEQFF
NA	NA	TRBV15	TRBJ2-7	TGTGCCACCAGCAGAGATCTGGCCTCCTACGAGCAGTACTTC	CATSRDLASYEQYF
TRBD1	NA	TRBV15	TRBJ2-7	TGTGCCACCAGCCCCCCCGCAGGGGGAAACGAGCAGTACTTC	CATSPPAGGNEQYF
NA	NA	TRBV7-9	TRBJ1-2	TGTGCCAGCAGCTTAGTGGCGGGGCCAAATGGCTACACCTTC	CASSLVAGPNGYTF
NA	NA	TRBV5-4	TRBJ2-1	TGTGCCAGCAGCTTGGCCTATAACAATGAGCAGTTCTTC	CASSLAYNNEQFF
NA	NA	TRBV5-4	TRBJ2-7	TGTGCCAGCAGCCTCCTTGATTCCGCCTACGAGCAGTACTTC	CASSLLDSAYEQYF
NA	NA	TRBV6-1	TRBJ1-1	TGTGCCAGCAGTGAATCGGGAGGCCGTGTGGTAGCTTTCTTT	CASSESGGRVVAFF
NA	NA	TRBV28	TRBJ1-2	TGTGCCAGCAGTGCGAGGGACATGCTCTATGGCTACACCTTC	CASSARDMLYGYTF
TRBD2	few	TRBV10-1	TRBJ2-2	TGCGCCAGCAGTGAGCTAGCGGGAAGCGGGGAGCTGTTTTTT	CASSELAGSGELFF
TRBD1	NA	TRBV19	TRBJ2-7	TGTGCCAGTAGTATGGGGGGACAGGGGCTGGGCGAGCAGTACTTC	CASSMGGQGLGEQYF